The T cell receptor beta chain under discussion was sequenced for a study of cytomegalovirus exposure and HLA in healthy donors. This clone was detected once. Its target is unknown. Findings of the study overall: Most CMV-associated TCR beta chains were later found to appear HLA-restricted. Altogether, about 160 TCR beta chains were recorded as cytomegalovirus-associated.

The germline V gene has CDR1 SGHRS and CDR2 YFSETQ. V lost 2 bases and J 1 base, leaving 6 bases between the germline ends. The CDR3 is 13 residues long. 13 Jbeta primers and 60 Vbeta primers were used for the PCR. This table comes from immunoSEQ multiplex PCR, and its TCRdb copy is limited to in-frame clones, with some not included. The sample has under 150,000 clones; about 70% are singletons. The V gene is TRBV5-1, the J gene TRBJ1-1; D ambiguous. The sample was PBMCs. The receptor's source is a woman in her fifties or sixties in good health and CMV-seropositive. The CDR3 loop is CASSFEENTEAFF. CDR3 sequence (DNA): TGCGCCAGCAGCTTCGAGGAGAACACTGAAGCTTTCTTT.